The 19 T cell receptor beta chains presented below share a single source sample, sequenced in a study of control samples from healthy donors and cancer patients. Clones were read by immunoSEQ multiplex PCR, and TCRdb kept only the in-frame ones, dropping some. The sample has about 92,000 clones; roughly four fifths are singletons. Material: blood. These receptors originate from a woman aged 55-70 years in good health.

CDR3 in DNA: TGTGCCAGCAGTTACGAGTCGGGAGCCCCCTACAATGAGCAGTTCTTC. Translation: CASSYESGAPYNEQFF. The V and J genes are TRBV6-2 or TRBV6-3 and TRBJ2-1, with D perhaps matching TRBD2 (6 bases). Germline CDR1 reads MNHEY; CDR2 reads SVGEGT. V lost 2 bases, J lost 2 bases, and 13 bases lay in between. The CDR3 sequence is 16 residues long.

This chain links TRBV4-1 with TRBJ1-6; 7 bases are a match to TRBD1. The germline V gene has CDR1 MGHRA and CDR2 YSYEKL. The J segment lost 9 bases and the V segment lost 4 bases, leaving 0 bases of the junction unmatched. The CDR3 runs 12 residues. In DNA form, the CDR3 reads TGCGCCAGCAGCCGACAGGGTTCACCCCTCCACTTT. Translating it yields CASSRQGSPLHF.

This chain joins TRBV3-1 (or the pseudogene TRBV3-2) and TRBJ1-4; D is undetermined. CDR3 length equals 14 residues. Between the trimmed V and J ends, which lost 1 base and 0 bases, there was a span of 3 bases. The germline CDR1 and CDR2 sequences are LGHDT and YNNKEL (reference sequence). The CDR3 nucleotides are TGTGCCAGCAGCCAAGGGGCAACTAATGAAAAACTGTTTTTT. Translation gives CASSQGATNEKLFF.

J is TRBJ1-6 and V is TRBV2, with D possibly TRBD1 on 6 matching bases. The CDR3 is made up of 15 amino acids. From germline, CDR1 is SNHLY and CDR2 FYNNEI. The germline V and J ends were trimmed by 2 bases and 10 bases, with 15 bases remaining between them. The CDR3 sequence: CASSEQTGQRSPLHF. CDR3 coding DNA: TGTGCCAGCAGTGAACAGACAGGTCAACGGTCACCCCTCCACTTT.

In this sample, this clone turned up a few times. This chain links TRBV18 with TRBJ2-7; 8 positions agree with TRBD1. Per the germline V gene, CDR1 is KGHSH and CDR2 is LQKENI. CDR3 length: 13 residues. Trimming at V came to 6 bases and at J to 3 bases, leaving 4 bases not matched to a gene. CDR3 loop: CASSRTGGYEQYF. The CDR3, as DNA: TGTGCCAGCTCTCGCACAGGGGGCTACGAGCAGTACTTC.

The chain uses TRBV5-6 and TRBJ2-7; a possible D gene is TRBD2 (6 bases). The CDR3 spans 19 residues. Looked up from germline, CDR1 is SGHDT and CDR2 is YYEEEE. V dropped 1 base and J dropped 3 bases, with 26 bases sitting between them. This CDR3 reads CASSLRGTVLGVGVYEQYF. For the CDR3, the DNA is TGTGCCAGCAGCTTGCGGGGGACCGTGCTTGGGGTTGGGGTCTACGAGCAGTACTTC.

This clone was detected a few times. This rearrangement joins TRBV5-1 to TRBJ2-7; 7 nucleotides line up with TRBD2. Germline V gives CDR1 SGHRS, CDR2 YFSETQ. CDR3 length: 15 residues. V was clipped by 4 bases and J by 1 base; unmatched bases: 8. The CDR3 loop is CASSTAGGGSYEQYF. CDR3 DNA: TGCGCCAGCAGCACAGCGGGCGGGGGTTCCTACGAGCAGTACTTC.

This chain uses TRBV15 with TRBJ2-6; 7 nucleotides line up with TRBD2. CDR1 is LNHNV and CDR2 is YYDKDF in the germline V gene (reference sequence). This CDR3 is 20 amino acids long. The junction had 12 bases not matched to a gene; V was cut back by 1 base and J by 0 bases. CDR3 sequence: CATSRVVPGLIFSGANVLTF. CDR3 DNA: TGTGCCACCAGCAGAGTTGTCCCGGGACTAATATTCTCTGGGGCCAACGTCCTGACTTTC.

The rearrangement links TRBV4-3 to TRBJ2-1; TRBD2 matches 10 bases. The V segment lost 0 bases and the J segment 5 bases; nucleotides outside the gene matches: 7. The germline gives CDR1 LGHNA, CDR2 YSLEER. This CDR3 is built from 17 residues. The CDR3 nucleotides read TGCGCCAGCAGCCAAGAAGCGTGGACTAGCGGAGACAATGAGCAGTTCTTC. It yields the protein CASSQEAWTSGDNEQFF.

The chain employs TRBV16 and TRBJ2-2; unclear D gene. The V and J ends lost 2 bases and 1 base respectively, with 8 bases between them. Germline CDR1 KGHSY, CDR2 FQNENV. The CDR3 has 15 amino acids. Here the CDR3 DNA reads TGTGCCAGCAGCCAAACTACAGTGAACACCGGGGAGCTGTTTTTT. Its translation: CASSQTTVNTGELFF.

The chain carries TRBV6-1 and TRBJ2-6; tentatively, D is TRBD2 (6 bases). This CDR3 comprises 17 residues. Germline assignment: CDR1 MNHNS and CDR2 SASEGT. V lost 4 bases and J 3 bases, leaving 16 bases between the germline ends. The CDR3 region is CASSGGVLAFGANVLTF. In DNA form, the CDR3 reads TGTGCCAGCAGTGGGGGGGTCCTAGCGTTTGGGGCCAACGTCCTGACTTTC.

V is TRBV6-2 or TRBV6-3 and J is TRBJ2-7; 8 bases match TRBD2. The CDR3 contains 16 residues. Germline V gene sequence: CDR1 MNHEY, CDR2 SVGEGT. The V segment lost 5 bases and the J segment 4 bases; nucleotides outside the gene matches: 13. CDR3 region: CASSLVGSGKGYEQYF. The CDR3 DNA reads TGTGCCAGCAGTCTCGTGGGTAGCGGGAAAGGTTACGAGCAGTACTTC.

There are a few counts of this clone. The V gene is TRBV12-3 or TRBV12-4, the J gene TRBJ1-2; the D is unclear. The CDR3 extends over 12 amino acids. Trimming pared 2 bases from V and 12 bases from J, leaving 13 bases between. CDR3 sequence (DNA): TGTGCCAGCAGTTTACCCCCCACATGGGACACCTTC. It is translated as CASSLPPTWDTF.

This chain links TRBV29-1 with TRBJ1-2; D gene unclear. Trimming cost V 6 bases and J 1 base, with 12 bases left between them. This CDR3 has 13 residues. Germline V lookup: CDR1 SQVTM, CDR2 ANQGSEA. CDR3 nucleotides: TGCAGCGTGCAGCTCCCTCTTAACTATGGCTACACCTTC. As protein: CSVQLPLNYGYTF.

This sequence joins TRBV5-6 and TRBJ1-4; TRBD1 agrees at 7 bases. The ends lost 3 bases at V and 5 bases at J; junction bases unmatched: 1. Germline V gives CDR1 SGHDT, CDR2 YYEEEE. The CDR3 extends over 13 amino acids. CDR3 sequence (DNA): TGTGCCAGCAGCTCGACAGGGAATGAAAAACTGTTTTTT. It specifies CASSSTGNEKLFF.

The CDR3 spells CASSQGTSYEQYF. CDR3 in DNA: TGTGCCAGCAGCCAGGGGACCTCCTACGAGCAGTACTTC. The rearrangement uses TRBV6-5 and TRBJ2-7, with D maybe TRBD1 (6 bases). Germline CDR1 is MNHEY and CDR2 is SVGAGI. Trimming removed 6 bases from V and 0 bases from J, with 9 bases in between. The CDR3 is 13 residues long.

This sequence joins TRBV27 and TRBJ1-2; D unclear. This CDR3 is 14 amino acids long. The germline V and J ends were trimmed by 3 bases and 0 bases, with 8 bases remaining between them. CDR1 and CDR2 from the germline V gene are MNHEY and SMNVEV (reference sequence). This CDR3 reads CASSFRRTNYGYTF. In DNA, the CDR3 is TGTGCCAGCAGTTTCAGGAGAACTAACTATGGCTACACCTTC.

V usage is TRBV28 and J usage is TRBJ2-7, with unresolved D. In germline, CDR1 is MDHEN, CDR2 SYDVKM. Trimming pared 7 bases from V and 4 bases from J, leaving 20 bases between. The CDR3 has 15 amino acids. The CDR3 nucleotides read TGTGCCAGCACCCCGGGTGGTGGGTTTAAATACGAGCAGTACTTC. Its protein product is CASTPGGGFKYEQYF.

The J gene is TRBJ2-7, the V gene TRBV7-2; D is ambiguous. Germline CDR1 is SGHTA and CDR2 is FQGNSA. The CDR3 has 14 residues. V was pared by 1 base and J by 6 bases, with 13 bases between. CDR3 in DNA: TGTGCCAGCAGCTTAGTGGTGCAGATCGGCGAGCAGTACTTC. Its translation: CASSLVVQIGEQYF.